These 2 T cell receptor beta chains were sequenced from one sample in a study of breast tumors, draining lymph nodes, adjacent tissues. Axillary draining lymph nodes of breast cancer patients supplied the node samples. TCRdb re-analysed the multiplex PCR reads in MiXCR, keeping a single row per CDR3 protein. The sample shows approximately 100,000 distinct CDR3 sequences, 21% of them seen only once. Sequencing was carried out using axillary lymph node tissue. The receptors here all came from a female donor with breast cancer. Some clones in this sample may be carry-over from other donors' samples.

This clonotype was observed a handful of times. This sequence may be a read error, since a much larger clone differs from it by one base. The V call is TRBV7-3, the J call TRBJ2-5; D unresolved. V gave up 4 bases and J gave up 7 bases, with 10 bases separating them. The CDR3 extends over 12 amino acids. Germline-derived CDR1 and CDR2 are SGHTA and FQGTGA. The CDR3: CASSSGSGTQYF. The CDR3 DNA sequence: TGTGCCAGCAGCTCGGGCTCGGGGACCCAGTACTTC. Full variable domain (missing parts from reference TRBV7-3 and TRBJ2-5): GAGVSQTPSNKVTEKGKYVELRCDPISGHTALYWYRQSLGQGPEFLIYFQGTGAADDSGLPNDRFFAVRPEGSVSTLKIQRTERGDSAVYLCASSSGSGTQYFGPGTRLLVL.

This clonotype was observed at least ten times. CDR3 DNA sequence: TGTGCCAGCAGAGACGTACGGGCTTTCTACGAGCAGTACTTC. Protein product: CASRDVRAFYEQYF. This rearrangement joins TRBV6-1 to TRBJ2-7; D gene uncertain. The CDR3 is 14 amino acids. Germline V gives CDR1 MNHNS, CDR2 SASEGT. V lost 6 bases to trimming and J lost 3 bases, with 15 bases between them.